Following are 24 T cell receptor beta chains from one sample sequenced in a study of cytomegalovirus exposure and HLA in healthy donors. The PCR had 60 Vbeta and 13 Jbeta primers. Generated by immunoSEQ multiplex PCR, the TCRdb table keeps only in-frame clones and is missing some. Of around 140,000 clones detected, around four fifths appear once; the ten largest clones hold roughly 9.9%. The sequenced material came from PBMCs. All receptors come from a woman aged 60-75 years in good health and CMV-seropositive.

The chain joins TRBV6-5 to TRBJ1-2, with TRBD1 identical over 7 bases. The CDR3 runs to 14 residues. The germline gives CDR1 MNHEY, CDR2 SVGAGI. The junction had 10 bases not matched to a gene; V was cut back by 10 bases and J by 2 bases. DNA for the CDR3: TGTGCCAAGGAAAGGGACAGACAGAACTATGGCTACACCTTC. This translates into CAKERDRQNYGYTF.

The CDR3 reads CASSLSTGGNEQFF. In DNA form, the CDR3 reads TGTGCCAGCAGTTTATCAACAGGGGGCAATGAGCAGTTCTTC. V gene TRBV27 combines with J gene TRBJ2-1, with TRBD1 matching 8 bases. The CDR3 extends over 14 amino acids. The junction had 1 base not matched to a gene; V was cut back by 0 bases and J by 6 bases. Per germline, CDR1 MNHEY and CDR2 SMNVEV (reference sequence).

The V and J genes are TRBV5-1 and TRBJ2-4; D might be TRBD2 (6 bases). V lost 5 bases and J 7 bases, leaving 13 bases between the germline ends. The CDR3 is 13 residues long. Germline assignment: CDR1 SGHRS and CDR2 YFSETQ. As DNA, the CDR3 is TGCGCCAGCAGAGGGGACTTGAGGAACATTCAGTACTTC. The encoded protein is CASRGDLRNIQYF.

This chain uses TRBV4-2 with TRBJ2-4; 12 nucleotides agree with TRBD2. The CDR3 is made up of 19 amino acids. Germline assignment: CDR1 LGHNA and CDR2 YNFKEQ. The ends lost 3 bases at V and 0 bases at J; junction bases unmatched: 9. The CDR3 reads CASSQRLAGDPVAKNIQYF. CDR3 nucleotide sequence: TGTGCCAGCAGCCAGAGACTAGCGGGAGATCCTGTAGCCAAAAACATTCAGTACTTC.

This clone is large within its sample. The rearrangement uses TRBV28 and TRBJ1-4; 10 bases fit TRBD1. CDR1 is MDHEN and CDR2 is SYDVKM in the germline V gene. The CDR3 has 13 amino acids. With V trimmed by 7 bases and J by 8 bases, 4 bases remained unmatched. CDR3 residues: CASTDRGQEKLFF. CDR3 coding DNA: TGTGCCAGCACTGACAGGGGGCAGGAAAAACTGTTTTTT.

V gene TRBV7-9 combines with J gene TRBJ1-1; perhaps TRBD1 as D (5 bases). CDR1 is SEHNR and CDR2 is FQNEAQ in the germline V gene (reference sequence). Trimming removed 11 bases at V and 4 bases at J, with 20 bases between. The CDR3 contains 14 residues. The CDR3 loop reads CAAGRGEAITEAFF. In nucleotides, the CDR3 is TGTGCCGCCGGGAGGGGAGAGGCGATCACTGAAGCTTTCTTT. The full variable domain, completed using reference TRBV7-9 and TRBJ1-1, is DTGVSQNPRHKITKRGQNVTFRCDPISEHNRLYWYRQTLGQGPEFLTYFQNEAQLEKSRLLSDRFSAERPKGSFSTLEIQRTEQGDSAMYLCAAGRGEAITEAFFGQGTRLTVV.

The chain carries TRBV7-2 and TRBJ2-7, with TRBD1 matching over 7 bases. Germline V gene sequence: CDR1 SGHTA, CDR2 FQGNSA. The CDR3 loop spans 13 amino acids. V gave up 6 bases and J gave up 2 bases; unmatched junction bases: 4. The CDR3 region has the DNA TGTGCCAGCAGTCGAAGGGGGCCCTACGAGCAGTACTTC. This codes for CASSRRGPYEQYF.

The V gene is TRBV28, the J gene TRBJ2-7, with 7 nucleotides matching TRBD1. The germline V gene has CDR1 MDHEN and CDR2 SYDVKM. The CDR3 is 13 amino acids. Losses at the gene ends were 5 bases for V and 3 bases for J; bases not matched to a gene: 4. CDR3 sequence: CASSRQGYYEQYF. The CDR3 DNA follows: TGTGCCAGCAGTCGACAGGGTTACTACGAGCAGTACTTC.

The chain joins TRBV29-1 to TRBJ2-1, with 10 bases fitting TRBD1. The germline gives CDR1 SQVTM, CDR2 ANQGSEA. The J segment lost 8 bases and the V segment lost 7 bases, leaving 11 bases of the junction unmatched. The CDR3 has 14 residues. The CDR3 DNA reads TGCAGCGCCAGACAGGGGGCAGGTATTGATGAGCAGTTCTTC. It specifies CSARQGAGIDEQFF.

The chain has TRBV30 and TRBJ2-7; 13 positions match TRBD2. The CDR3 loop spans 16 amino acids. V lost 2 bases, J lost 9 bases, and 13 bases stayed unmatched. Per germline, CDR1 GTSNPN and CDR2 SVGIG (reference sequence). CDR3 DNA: TGTGCCTGGAGTCACGGGACTAGCGGGGCTTTCTTAGGGCAGTACTTC. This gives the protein CAWSHGTSGAFLGQYF.

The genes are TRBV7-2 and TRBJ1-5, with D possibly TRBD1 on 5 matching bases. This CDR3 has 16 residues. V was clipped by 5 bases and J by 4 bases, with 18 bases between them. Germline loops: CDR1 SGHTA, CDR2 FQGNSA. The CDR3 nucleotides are TGTGCCAGCAGCAGCGTGGCGGGGAAGGGGAATCAGCCCCAGCATTTT. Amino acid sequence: CASSSVAGKGNQPQHF.

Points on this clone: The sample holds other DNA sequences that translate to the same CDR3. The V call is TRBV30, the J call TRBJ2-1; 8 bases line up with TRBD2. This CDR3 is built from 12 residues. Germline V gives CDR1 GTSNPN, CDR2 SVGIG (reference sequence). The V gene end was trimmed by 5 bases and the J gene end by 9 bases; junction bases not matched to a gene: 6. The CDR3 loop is CAWGRGEIEQFF. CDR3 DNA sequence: TGTGCCTGGGGGCGGGGGGAAATTGAGCAGTTCTTC.

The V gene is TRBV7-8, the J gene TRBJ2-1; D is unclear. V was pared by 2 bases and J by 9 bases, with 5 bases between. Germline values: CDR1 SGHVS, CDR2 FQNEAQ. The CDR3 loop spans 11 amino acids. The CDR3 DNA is TGTGCCAGCAGCTTATCCGGTGAGCAGTTCTTC. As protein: CASSLSGEQFF.

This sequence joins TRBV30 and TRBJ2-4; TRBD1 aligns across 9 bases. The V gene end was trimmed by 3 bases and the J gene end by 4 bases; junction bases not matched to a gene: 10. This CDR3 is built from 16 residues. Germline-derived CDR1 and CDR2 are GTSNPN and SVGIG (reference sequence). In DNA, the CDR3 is TGTGCCTGGAGCAAGGCGTTGGGACAGGGAAAAAACATTCAGTACTTC. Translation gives CAWSKALGQGKNIQYF.

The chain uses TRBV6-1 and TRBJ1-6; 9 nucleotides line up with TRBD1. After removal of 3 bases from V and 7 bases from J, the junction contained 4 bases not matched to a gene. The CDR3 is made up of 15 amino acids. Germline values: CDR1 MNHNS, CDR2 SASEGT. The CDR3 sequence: CASSEIGTGNSPLHF. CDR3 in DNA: TGTGCCAGCAGTGAGATAGGGACAGGGAATTCACCCCTCCACTTT.

Written as DNA, the CDR3 is TGTGCCTGGAGTCGGGATACTAATGAAAAACTGTTTTTT. This sequence encodes CAWSRDTNEKLFF. The chain joins TRBV30 to TRBJ1-4, with unresolved D. The CDR3 covers 13 residues. Germline-derived CDR1 and CDR2 are GTSNPN and SVGIG (reference sequence). The V gene lost 2 bases and the J gene lost 2 bases, with 6 bases spanning the gap.

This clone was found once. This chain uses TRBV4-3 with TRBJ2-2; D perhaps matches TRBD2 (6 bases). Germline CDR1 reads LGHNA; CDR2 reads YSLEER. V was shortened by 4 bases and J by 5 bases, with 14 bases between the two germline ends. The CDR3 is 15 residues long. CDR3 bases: TGCGCCAGCAGCCGGGACTTTTCGTGGACCGGGGAGCTGTTTTTT. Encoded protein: CASSRDFSWTGELFF.

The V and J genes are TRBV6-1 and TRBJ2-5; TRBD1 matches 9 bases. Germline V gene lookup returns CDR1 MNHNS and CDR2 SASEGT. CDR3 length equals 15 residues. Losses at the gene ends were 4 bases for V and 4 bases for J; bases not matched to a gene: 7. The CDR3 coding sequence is TGTGCCAGCAGTGTCCGGGACAGGGAGGGAGAGACCCAGTACTTC. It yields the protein CASSVRDREGETQYF.

The CDR3 is CASSYRVDTQYF. The CDR3 nucleotides are TGTGCCAGCAGCTACAGGGTAGATACGCAGTATTTT. The genes are TRBV11-3 and TRBJ2-3; perhaps TRBD1 as D (6 bases). V was trimmed by 4 bases and J by 5 bases, leaving 7 bases between them. Germline values: CDR1 SGHNT, CDR2 YENEEA. The CDR3 runs 12 residues.

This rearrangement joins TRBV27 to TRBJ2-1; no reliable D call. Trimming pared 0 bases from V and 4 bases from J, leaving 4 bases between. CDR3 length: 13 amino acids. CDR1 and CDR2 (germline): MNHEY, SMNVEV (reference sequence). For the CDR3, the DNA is TGTGCCAGCAGTTTATCCAGATACAATGAGCAGTTCTTC. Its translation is CASSLSRYNEQFF.

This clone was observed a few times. CDR3 bases: TGTGCCAGCAGCGTAGGGGCGGGGCAGAGGCCCCAGCATTTT. Translated, it gives CASSVGAGQRPQHF. The rearrangement links TRBV2 to TRBJ1-5, with D tentatively TRBD1 (5 bases). V lost 6 bases and J 9 bases, leaving 18 bases between the germline ends. This CDR3 spans 14 amino acids. Germline CDR1 SNHLY, CDR2 FYNNEI. Filled out from reference TRBV2 and TRBJ1-5, the complete variable domain reads EPEVTQTPSHQVTQMGQEVILRCVPISNHLYFYWYRQILGQKVEFLVSFYNNEISEKSEIFDDQFSVERPDGSNFTLKIRSTKLEDSAMYFCASSVGAGQRPQHFGDGTRLSIL.

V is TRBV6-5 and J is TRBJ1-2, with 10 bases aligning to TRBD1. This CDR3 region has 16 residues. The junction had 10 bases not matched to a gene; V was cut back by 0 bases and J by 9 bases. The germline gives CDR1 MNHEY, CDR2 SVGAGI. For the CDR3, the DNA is TGTGCCAGCAGTTACTCACCGACAGGGGGCTCGAATCGCTACACCTTC. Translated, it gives CASSYSPTGGSNRYTF.

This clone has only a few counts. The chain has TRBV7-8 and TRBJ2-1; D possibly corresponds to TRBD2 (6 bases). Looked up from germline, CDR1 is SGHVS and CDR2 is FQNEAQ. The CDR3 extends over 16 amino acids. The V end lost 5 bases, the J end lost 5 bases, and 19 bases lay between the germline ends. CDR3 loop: CASSNGAGIGNNEQFF. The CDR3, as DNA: TGTGCCAGCAGCAATGGTGCGGGAATCGGCAACAATGAGCAGTTCTTC.

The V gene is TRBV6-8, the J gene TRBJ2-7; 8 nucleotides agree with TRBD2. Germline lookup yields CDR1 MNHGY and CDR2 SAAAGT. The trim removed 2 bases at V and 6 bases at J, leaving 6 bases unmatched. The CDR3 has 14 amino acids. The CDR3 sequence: CASSYRAGESEQYF. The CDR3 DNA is TGTGCCAGCAGTTACAGAGCGGGAGAAAGCGAGCAGTACTTC.